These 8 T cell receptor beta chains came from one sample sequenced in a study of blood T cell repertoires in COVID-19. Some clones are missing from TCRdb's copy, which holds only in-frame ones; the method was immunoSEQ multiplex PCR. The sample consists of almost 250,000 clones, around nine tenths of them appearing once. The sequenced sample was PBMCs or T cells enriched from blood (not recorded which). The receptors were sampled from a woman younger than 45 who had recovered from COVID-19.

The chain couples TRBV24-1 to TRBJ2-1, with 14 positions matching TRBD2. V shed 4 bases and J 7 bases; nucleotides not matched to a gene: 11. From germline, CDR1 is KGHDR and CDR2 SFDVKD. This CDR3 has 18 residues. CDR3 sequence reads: CATSETGLAGGTLNEQFF. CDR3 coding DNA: TGTGCCACCAGTGAAACCGGACTAGCGGGAGGTACTTTAAATGAGCAGTTCTTC.

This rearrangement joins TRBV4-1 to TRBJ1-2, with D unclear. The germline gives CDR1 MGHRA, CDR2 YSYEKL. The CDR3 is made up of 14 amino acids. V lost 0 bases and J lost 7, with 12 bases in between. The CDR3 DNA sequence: TGCGCCAGCAGCCAAGATTTGAGTCCCGTTGGCTACACCTTC. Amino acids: CASSQDLSPVGYTF.

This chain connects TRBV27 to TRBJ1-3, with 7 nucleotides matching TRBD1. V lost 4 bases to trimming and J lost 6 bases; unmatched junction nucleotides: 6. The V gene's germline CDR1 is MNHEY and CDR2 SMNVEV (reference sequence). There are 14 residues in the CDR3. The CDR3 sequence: CASSSDREVNTIYF. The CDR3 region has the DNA TGTGCCAGCAGTTCCGACAGGGAAGTAAACACCATATATTTT.

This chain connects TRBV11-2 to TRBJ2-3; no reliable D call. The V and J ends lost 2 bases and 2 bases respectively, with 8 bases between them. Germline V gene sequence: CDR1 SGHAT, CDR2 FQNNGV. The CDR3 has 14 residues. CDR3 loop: CASSLRRHTDTQYF. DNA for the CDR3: TGTGCCAGCAGCTTACGGCGGCACACAGATACGCAGTATTTT.

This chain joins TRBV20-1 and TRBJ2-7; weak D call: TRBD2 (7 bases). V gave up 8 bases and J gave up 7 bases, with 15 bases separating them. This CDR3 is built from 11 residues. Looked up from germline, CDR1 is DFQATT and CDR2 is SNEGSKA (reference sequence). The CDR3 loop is CSHSRGGEQYF. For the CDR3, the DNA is TGCAGTCACTCGAGGGGGGGTGAGCAGTACTTC.

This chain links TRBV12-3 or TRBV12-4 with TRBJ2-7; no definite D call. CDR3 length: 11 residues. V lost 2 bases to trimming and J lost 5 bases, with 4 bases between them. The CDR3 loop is CASSLSNEQYF. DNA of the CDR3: TGTGCCAGCAGTTTATCAAACGAGCAGTACTTC.

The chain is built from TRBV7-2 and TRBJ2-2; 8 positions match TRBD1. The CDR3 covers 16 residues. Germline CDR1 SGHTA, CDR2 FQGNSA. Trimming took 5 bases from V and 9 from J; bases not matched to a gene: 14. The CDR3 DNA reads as TGTGCCAGCAGCCTAGGCTGGCAGGGGGCGGTGAGGGAGCTGTTTTTT. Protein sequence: CASSLGWQGAVRELFF.

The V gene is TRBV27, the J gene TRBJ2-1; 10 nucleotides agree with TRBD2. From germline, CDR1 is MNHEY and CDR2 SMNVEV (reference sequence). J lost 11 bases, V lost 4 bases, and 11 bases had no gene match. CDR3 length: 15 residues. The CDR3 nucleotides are TGTGCCAGCAGTTCGACTAGCGGGTGGGTAGGGAAGCAGTTCTTC. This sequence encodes CASSSTSGWVGKQFF.